Each of the 9 T cell receptor beta chains below was sequenced from the same sample in a study of T cell clones after liver transplantation. Sequenced by immunoSEQ multiplex PCR; TCRdb stores in-frame clones only, minus some. The sample carries 75,000 to 100,000 clones, roughly 80% recorded once. The material was CD4+ T cells from blood, obtained approximately 3.5 years after liver transplant. The receptors were sampled from a human patient who received a liver transplant. The graft donor may have contributed some T cells.

CDR3 sequence reads: CASSFKGRGGRGETQYF. CDR3 in DNA: TGTGCCAGCAGTTTTAAAGGCCGCGGGGGGCGCGGGGAGACCCAGTACTTC. The chain carries TRBV27 and TRBJ2-5, with 8 positions matching TRBD2. The CDR3 runs 17 residues. The V and J ends lost 3 bases and 5 bases, in that order; junction bases with no gene match: 14. Germline loops: CDR1 MNHEY, CDR2 SMNVEV (reference sequence).

The chain couples TRBV5-1 to TRBJ2-6; D is unclear. CDR3 length equals 17 residues. The V gene lost 0 bases and the J gene lost 0 bases, with 10 bases spanning the gap. Germline V gene data show CDR1 as SGHRS and CDR2 as YFSETQ. The CDR3 spells CASSLASRSSGANVLTF. DNA of the CDR3: TGCGCCAGCAGCTTGGCCTCTCGGAGCTCTGGGGCCAACGTCCTGACTTTC.

This clone was observed a handful of times. CDR3 amino acids: CASTGGQGNRWGYF. The DNA of the CDR3 is TGTGCCAGCACCGGAGGACAGGGAAACCGATGGGGGTATTTT. The chain recombines TRBV2 with TRBJ2-3; 8 bases are shared with TRBD1. Trimming took 7 bases from V and 14 from J; bases not matched to a gene: 17. From germline, CDR1 is SNHLY and CDR2 FYNNEI. This CDR3 has 14 amino acids.

The chain employs TRBV5-6 and TRBJ2-3, with D tentatively TRBD2 (6 bases). The V end lost 4 bases, the J end lost 4 bases, and 13 bases lay between the germline ends. This CDR3 region has 14 residues. The V gene's germline CDR1 is SGHDT and CDR2 YYEEEE. CDR3 amino acids: CASSAGRAADTQYF. CDR3 sequence (DNA): TGTGCCAGCAGCGCCGGGAGAGCGGCAGATACGCAGTATTTT.

V is TRBV30 and J is TRBJ1-2; possible D gene TRBD1, 6 bases. This CDR3 is 15 amino acids long. The germline V and J ends were trimmed by 2 bases and 5 bases, with 18 bases remaining between them. Looked up from germline, CDR1 is GTSNPN and CDR2 is SVGIG (reference sequence). The CDR3 DNA sequence: TGTGCCTGGAGTCCCCAGGGGCTCGTTGTGTATGGCTACACCTTC. It is translated as CAWSPQGLVVYGYTF.

The chain carries TRBV15 and TRBJ2-1; 12 bases are a match to TRBD1. The CDR3 sequence is 16 residues long. Germline assignment: CDR1 LNHNV and CDR2 YYDKDF (reference sequence). Trimming cost V 5 bases and J 6 bases; bases outside gene matches: 8. CDR3 in amino acids: CATSPMGQGAANEQFF. For the CDR3, the DNA is TGTGCCACCAGCCCGATGGGACAGGGGGCGGCCAATGAGCAGTTCTTC.

The V call is TRBV6-1, the J call TRBJ1-2; D is uncertain. The CDR3 has 13 amino acids. Deletions cut 5 bases from V and 7 bases from J, with 14 bases between. The germline gives CDR1 MNHNS, CDR2 SASEGT. CDR3 amino acids: CASSQTAAGGYTF. CDR3 coding DNA: TGTGCCAGCAGTCAGACCGCTGCGGGTGGCTACACCTTC.

This chain uses TRBV28 with TRBJ2-7; 8 bases match TRBD1. This CDR3 has 15 residues. CDR1 and CDR2 from the germline V gene are MDHEN and SYDVKM. The trim removed 5 bases at V and 2 bases at J, leaving 8 bases unmatched. CDR3 nucleotide sequence: TGTGCCAGCAGTAAGGACAGGGTGCCTACCTACGAGCAGTACTTC. Encoded protein: CASSKDRVPTYEQYF.

The V and J genes are TRBV19 and TRBJ2-1; no firm D call. The germline V gene encodes CDR1 LNHDA and CDR2 SQIVND (reference sequence). Trimming took 6 bases from V and 0 from J, leaving 12 bases between them. The CDR3 consists of 15 residues. CDR3 nucleotide sequence: TGTGCCAGTAGCCAGACTCGAAACTCCTACAATGAGCAGTTCTTC. Its translation: CASSQTRNSYNEQFF. Complete variable domain (other parts from reference TRBV19 and TRBJ2-1): DGGITQSPKYLFRKEGQNVTLSCEQNLNHDAMYWYRQDPGQGLRLIYYSQIVNDFQKGDIAEGYSVSREKKESFPLTVTSAQKNPTAFYLCASSQTRNSYNEQFFGPGTRLTVL.